Listed below are T cell receptor beta chains from one sample, sequenced in a study of T cell responses to AZD1222 COVID-19 vaccine. TCRdb's copy holds only in-frame clones and misses some; the assay was immunoSEQ multiplex PCR. The sample includes 90,000 to 150,000 clones, about 83% of them seen just once. This specimen was peripheral blood, taken on day 0 of AZD1222 vaccination. The receptors here all came from an adult in good health. The CDR3 runs from the conserved cysteine through the conserved F or W.

J | V | length | CDR3
TRBJ2-2 | TRBV28 | 17 | CASTPSAGGMNTGELFF
TRBJ1-5 | TRBV7-2 | 16 | CASSLGWVESNQPQHF
TRBJ1-1 | TRBV5-5 | 12 | CASSFGQNEAFF
TRBJ2-5 | TRBV24-1 | 14 | CATSDSGTQETQYF
TRBJ2-7 | TRBV5-1 | 15 | CASRQEETGRAEQYF
TRBJ2-5 | TRBV7-2 | 15 | CASSLGGLVFETQYF
TRBJ2-3 | TRBV7-3 | 17 | CASSLTALAGLADTQYF
TRBJ2-4 | TRBV28 | 15 | CASSPGTSAKNIQYF
TRBJ1-5 | TRBV5-1 | 15 | CASSLLGYSNQPQHF
TRBJ2-1 | TRBV24-1 | 17 | CATSEGTSGRRGNEQFF
TRBJ1-1 | TRBV29-1 | 13 | CSAGRGTNTEAFF
TRBJ1-1 | TRBV5-1 | 14 | CASSLEVGRTEAFF
TRBJ1-5 | TRBV7-6 | 16 | CASSLIPGQANQPQHF
TRBJ1-3 | TRBV30 | 11 | CAWNSRNTIYF
TRBJ2-2 | TRBV10-3 | 16 | CAISAAVGGHTGELFF
TRBJ2-7 | TRBV6-6 | 13 | CASGWDGSYEQYF
TRBJ1-2 | TRBV19 | 13 | CASSLGQGFSYTF
TRBJ2-3 | TRBV5-1 | 15 | CASSLRGVRTDTQYF
TRBJ2-5 | TRBV6-1 | 12 | CASSEALETQYF
TRBJ1-3 | TRBV7-9 | 16 | CASSLLTRGGPNTIYF
TRBJ1-5 | TRBV5-1 | 14 | CASSLSGSNQPQHF
TRBJ2-5 | TRBV5-4 | 12 | CASSSPKETQYF
TRBJ1-2 | TRBV3-1/TRBV3-2 | 14 | CASSQVSGSYGYTF
TRBJ1-1 | TRBV28 | 16 | CASSFGTGRLDTEAFF
TRBJ1-4 | TRBV19 | 12 | CASSRDRGELFF
TRBJ1-5 | TRBV30 | 14 | CAWSVRGRNQPQHF
TRBJ1-2 | TRBV5-4 | 15 | CASSLALGQGAGYTF
TRBJ1-2 | TRBV25-1 | 13 | CASSEFEQGGYTF